This T cell receptor (beta chain) was sequenced in a study of T cell responses to AZD1222 COVID-19 vaccine. Broader study findings: Most donors were white British and more were female, and clonal diversity was possibly underestimated. Nearly half of unique spike-specific TCRs reportedly avoided B.1.351 and B.1.1.7 mutated regions. Repertoire sampling happened only post peak T cell response. AZD1222 recipients seropositive at baseline numbered only five to seven.

The repertoire was sequenced with immunoSEQ multiplex PCR; TCRdb's copy has only in-frame clones and lacks some. Of roughly 260,000 clones detected, approximately 93% appear once; the ten largest clones hold about 0.5%. To note about this clone: The antigen is not known.

This TCR derives from an adult in good health. The specimen comprised peripheral blood, sampled on day 0 of AZD1222 vaccination.

The CDR3 coding sequence is TGTGCCAGCACTTGGCCCCAGGGAGGTTCACCCCTCCACTTT. Its translation: CASTWPQGGSPLHF. The chain employs TRBV2 and TRBJ1-6; D possibly corresponds to TRBD1 (5 bases). The CDR3 has 14 amino acids. Germline V gene sequence: CDR1 SNHLY, CDR2 FYNNEI. V shed 7 bases and J shed 9 bases, with 16 bases lying between them.